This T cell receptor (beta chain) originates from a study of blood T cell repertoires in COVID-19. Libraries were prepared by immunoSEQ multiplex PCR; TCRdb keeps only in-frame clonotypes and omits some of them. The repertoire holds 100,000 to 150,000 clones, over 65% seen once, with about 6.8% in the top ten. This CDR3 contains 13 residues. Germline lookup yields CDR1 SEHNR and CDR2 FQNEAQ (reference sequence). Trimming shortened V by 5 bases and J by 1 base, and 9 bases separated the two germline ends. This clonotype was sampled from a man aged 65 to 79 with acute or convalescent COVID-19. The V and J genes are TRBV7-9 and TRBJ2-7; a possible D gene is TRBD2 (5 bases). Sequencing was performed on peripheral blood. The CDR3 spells CASSPRTSYEQYF. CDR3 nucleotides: TGTGCCAGCAGCCCTCGGACTTCCTACGAGCAGTACTTC. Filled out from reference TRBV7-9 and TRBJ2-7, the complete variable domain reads DTGVSQNPRHKITKRGQNVTFRCDPISEHNRLYWYRQTLGQGPEFLTYFQNEAQLEKSRLLSDRFSAERPKGSFSTLEIQRTEQGDSAMYLCASSPRTSYEQYFGPGTRLTVT.